This TCR beta chain is from a study of cytomegalovirus exposure and HLA in healthy donors. Trimming pared 0 bases from V and 2 bases from J, leaving 17 bases between. CDR3 length equals 17 residues. CDR1 is SGHDT, CDR2 YYEEEE, per germline. This PCR relied on a set of 60 Vbeta primers and 13 Jbeta primers. Measured with immunoSEQ multiplex PCR; TCRdb has only the in-frame clones, and not every one. The sample consists of over 100,000 clones, 74% of them appearing once. Broader study findings: Owing to their indistinguishability, certain V segments, notably TRBV6-2 and TRBV6-3, were excluded. In a later analysis, TCR beta V- and J-gene trimming showed a link to a missense DCLRE1C variant. The classifier was said to identify cytomegalovirus status with high specificity and sensitivity.

On this clone itself: The antigen remains unidentified.

Material: PBMCs. This receptor was taken from a human donor in good health. The chain employs TRBV5-6 and TRBJ1-2; D is possibly TRBD1 (6 bases). This CDR3 is CASSLGQAGGFNYGYTF. CDR3 nucleotides: TGTGCCAGCAGCTTGGGACAGGCCGGTGGGTTCAACTATGGCTACACCTTC.